One T cell receptor (beta chain) is described in this entry. The DNA is left out, because the CDR3 cannot be placed on it with certainty; the CDR3 is given as TCRdb lists it. This sample is part of a study of blood T cell repertoires in COVID-19. Study as a whole: The samples span acute and convalescent COVID-19 from the United States, Italy and Spain. Sources were T cells, B-cell-depleted T cells, or PBMCs; the material itself was cDNA or gDNA.

Study processing details: From reference gene primer amplification, estimates of nucleated cell counts were derived. Using immunoSEQ multiplex PCR, the repertoire was profiled, and TCRdb retains in-frame clones only, with some absent. V and J calls and clone size follow that table, whereas D and trimming were derived from the DNA. The table shows tens of thousands of clones, with about 83% occurring only once. The sequence was obtained from a woman of 80 years or more with acute or convalescent COVID-19. Sequences were obtained from peripheral blood.

This CDR3 reads CASSPPGGLRAGELFF. This sequence joins TRBV18 and TRBJ2-2; the table's D call TRBD2 went unverified against the DNA. The CDR3 spans 16 residues, counting both ends. CDR1 and CDR2 from the germline V gene are KGHSH and LQKENI.